One and the same sample provided the 3 T cell receptor beta chains below, sequenced in a study of CD8+ T cells in alopecia areata. Sequencing relied on a cDNA template that was reverse transcribed from extracted RNA. Sequencing was performed with immunoSEQ multiplex PCR; in TCRdb, only in-frame clones are kept and a portion is missing. The sample shows some 110,000 clones, none of them appearing just once. Sequenced material: lesional skin. Source of these receptors: a C3H/HeJ mouse with alopecia areata. For the strain, the MHC haplotype given is H2-k.

In this sample, this clone turned up a few times. The germline and genes are mouse ones. The read comes to an end 4 residues before the CDR3 does, leaving the germline J gene to fill in the end. The V call is TRBV13-3, the J call TRBJ2-2, with TRBD2 identical over 10 bases. The CDR3 totals 16 residues. From germline, CDR1 is NNHDY and CDR2 SYVADS. V was pared by 0 bases and J by 6 bases, with 5 bases of the junction left unmatched. The CDR3 DNA, read in part, is TGTGCCAGCAGTGATGGCCTGGGGGGGCCGGCCGGG. As protein: CASSDGLGGPAG. The CDR3 reads in full as CASSDGLGGPAGQLYF.

Regarding this clone: Mouse gene names and germline throughout. CDR3 residues: CASSGGTGRHSYEQYF. Incomplete CDR3 DNA: TGTGCCAGCAGTGGCGGGACAGGGCGACACTCCTAT. The V call is TRBV13-3, the J call TRBJ2-7; 9 positions match TRBD1. The read halts 4 residues ahead of the CDR3 end, with the missing end drawn from the germline J gene. J gave up 0 bases and V 3 bases, and 7 bases lay outside the gene matches. The CDR3 is 16 amino acids. Looked up from germline, CDR1 is NNHDY and CDR2 is SYVADS.

This clone was observed a handful of times. At residue 12, the TCRdb protein departs from the DNA translation, so the protein shown here was derived from the DNA itself. Germline and genes here are mouse. The read halts 3 residues ahead of the CDR3 end, with the missing end drawn from the germline J gene. J is TRBJ1-6 and V is TRBV19; TRBD1 might be the D (6 bases). TRBJ1-6 is sorted into the ORF group, with uncertain function. V lost 5 bases, J lost 2 bases, and 11 bases lay in between. The germline V gene encodes CDR1 FNHDT and CDR2 SITEND (reference sequence). This CDR3 is 15 amino acids long. CDR3 region: CASSGGAAYNSPLYF. The sequenced CDR3 bases are TGTGCCAGCAGCGGGGGGGCAGCCTATAATTCGCCC.